One TCR beta chain is described in this entry. One junction end disagrees with the germline gene, perhaps due to a read error. This sample's RNA came from whole unsorted tissue. Donors were chemotherapy-naive, newly diagnosed lung cancer surgical patients in China, August–late 2014. This sample stems from a study of tumor and adjacent non-tumor tissue in lung cancer. TCRbeta libraries were built with three rounds of nested PCR, modified from ARM-PCR. TCRdb analysed the multiplex PCR reads with MiXCR anew, one entry per CDR3 protein. Of about 93,000 distinct CDR3 sequences in the sample, around 71% are singletons; the top ten hold 15% to 20%. The CDR3 is 14 residues long.

The receptor comes from a man in his sixties with non-small cell lung cancer. The specimen sequenced was lung tumor tissue. This chain uses TRBV12-3 or TRBV12-4 with TRBJ1-6; 7 bases fit TRBD1. CDR3 nucleotide sequence: TGTGCCAGCACTTGGGACAGTGTTGGCTCACCCTTCCACTTT. Protein product: CASTWDSVGSPFHF.